This T cell receptor (beta chain) was obtained from a study of CD8 T cells in ankylosing spondylitis. Findings of the study overall: Among TCR beta sequences, a motif of eight highly homologous variants appeared characteristic of ankylosing spondylitis blood.

For TCR beta, libraries came from quantitative 5'-RACE with molecular barcodes. MiXCR, applied by TCRdb to the 5' RACE reads, yields one record per CDR3 protein. The sample lists roughly 700,000 distinct CDR3 sequences, 15% to 20% seen once, with around a fifth in the top ten. Trimming shortened V by 6 bases and J by 4 bases, and 16 bases separated the two germline ends. Per the germline V gene, CDR1 is SGHRS and CDR2 is YFSETQ. This CDR3 contains 14 residues. In its sample, this clonotype was seen a few times. What it binds is not known. Sequencing was performed on blood, either unsorted or a sorted T cell fraction (not recorded which). The V call is TRBV5-1, the J call TRBJ1-1, with TRBD1 as a possible D gene (5 bases). This sequence originates from a male donor with ankylosing spondylitis. CDR3 protein: CASNPWVGVTEAFF. The CDR3 DNA reads TGCGCCAGCAACCCTTGGGTAGGGGTCACTGAAGCTTTCTTT.